Listed here are 27 T cell receptor beta chains from one sample, sequenced in a study of blood T cell repertoires in COVID-19. Clones were sequenced by immunoSEQ multiplex PCR, and TCRdb holds only the in-frame ones, with some missing. The sample yields around 70,000 clones, 80% to 95% seen once. Specimen: peripheral blood. The receptors here all came from a middle-aged man with COVID-19, enrolled during active disease.

The genes are TRBV28 and TRBJ1-1; 9 nucleotides agree with TRBD1. J was trimmed by 5 bases and V by 5 bases; bases with no gene match: 12. The germline CDR1 and CDR2 sequences are MDHEN and SYDVKM. The CDR3 spans 16 residues. The CDR3 DNA reads as TGTGCCAGCAGTCCTCCGGGACAGGGTATCGGGACTGAAGCTTTCTTT. It codes for CASSPPGQGIGTEAFF. The variable domain in full, with the rest retrieved from reference TRBV28 and TRBJ1-1, is DVKVTQSSRYLVKRTGEKVFLECVQDMDHENMFWYRQDPGLGLRLIYFSYDVKMKEKGDIPEGYSVSREKKERFSLILESASTNQTSMYLCASSPPGQGIGTEAFFGQGTRLTVV.

The genes are TRBV6-1 and TRBJ1-4; D might be TRBD1 (5 bases). Trimming shortened V by 2 bases and J by 0 bases, and 7 bases separated the two germline ends. Germline CDR1 is MNHNS and CDR2 is SASEGT. The CDR3 has 15 residues. CDR3 protein: CASSERGATNEKLFF. DNA for the CDR3: TGTGCCAGCAGTGAACGGGGGGCAACTAATGAAAAACTGTTTTTT.

This sequence joins TRBV30 and TRBJ1-5, with D hard to call. The germline V gene has CDR1 GTSNPN and CDR2 SVGIG (reference sequence). The CDR3 loop spans 16 amino acids. Trimming left V 0 bases short and J 0 bases short, with 12 bases between. The CDR3, as DNA: TGTGCCTGGAGTGTGGGTTTCGGAGATAGCAATCAGCCCCAGCATTTT. Translation: CAWSVGFGDSNQPQHF.

The chain uses TRBV6-2 or TRBV6-3 and TRBJ2-3; D perhaps matches TRBD1 (6 bases). The germline V gene encodes CDR1 MNHEY and CDR2 SVGEGT. V lost 6 bases, J lost 6 bases, and 19 bases lay in between. CDR3 length: 15 amino acids. CDR3 in amino acids: CASSPRQELGDTQYF. CDR3 in DNA: TGTGCCAGCAGCCCCCGACAGGAGTTGGGGGATACGCAGTATTTT.

The V and J genes are TRBV2 and TRBJ1-5; D might be TRBD1 (5 bases). This CDR3 spans 15 amino acids. Between the trimmed V and J ends, which lost 1 base and 0 bases, there was a span of 7 bases. Germline lookup yields CDR1 SNHLY and CDR2 FYNNEI. CDR3 region: CASSEGRASNQPQHF. In DNA form, the CDR3 reads TGTGCCAGCAGTGAAGGCAGGGCTAGCAATCAGCCCCAGCATTTT.

The genes are TRBV7-3 and TRBJ2-1; D perhaps matches TRBD2 (5 bases). The V end lost 5 bases, the J end lost 2 bases, and 13 bases lay between the germline ends. Germline V gene sequence: CDR1 SGHTA, CDR2 FQGTGA. The CDR3 runs 15 residues. The CDR3 is CASSLGSGTYNEQFF. The CDR3 bases are TGTGCCAGCAGCCTAGGGTCGGGGACCTACAATGAGCAGTTCTTC.

The chain joins TRBV2 to TRBJ2-1, with D perhaps TRBD2 (5 bases). In germline, CDR1 is SNHLY, CDR2 FYNNEI. This CDR3 is 11 amino acids long. Trimming took off 4 bases at V and 7 bases at J, with 5 bases between the two ends. CDR3 residues: CASSGGNEQFF. CDR3 bases: TGTGCCAGCAGTGGCGGGAATGAGCAGTTCTTC.

This chain links TRBV28 with TRBJ1-1; 7 bases map to TRBD1. CDR1 and CDR2 from the germline V gene are MDHEN and SYDVKM. The CDR3 is made up of 15 amino acids. V was pared by 5 bases and J by 1 base, with 7 bases of the junction left unmatched. The CDR3 DNA follows: TGTGCCAGCAGTCCAGGGACAGTCCGGAACACTGAAGCTTTCTTT. Encoded protein: CASSPGTVRNTEAFF.

This rearrangement joins TRBV5-1 to TRBJ2-2; maybe TRBD1 (6 bases). CDR3 length: 14 residues. Germline V CDR1 and CDR2: SGHRS, YFSETQ. V was cut by 5 bases and J by 4 bases, with 12 bases left in between. CDR3 sequence reads: CASRARGSTGELFF. The CDR3 region has the DNA TGCGCCAGCAGAGCAAGGGGGAGCACCGGGGAGCTGTTTTTT.

The CDR3 coding sequence is TGTGCCAGCAGCCCGACAGGGGATGGCTACACCTTC. It translates to CASSPTGDGYTF. The chain carries TRBV5-4 and TRBJ1-2; TRBD1 matches 8 bases. The junction had 2 bases not matched to a gene; V was cut back by 4 bases and J by 6 bases. Germline V gene lookup returns CDR1 SGHNT and CDR2 YYREEE (reference sequence). This CDR3 has 12 amino acids. Looking up the rest from reference TRBV5-4 and TRBJ1-2 gives the full variable domain: ETGVTQSPTHLIKTRGQQVTLRCSSQSGHNTVSWYQQALGQGPQFIFQYYREEENGRGNFPPRFSGLQFPNYSSELNVNALELDDSALYLCASSPTGDGYTFGSGTRLTVV.

This clone was recorded a few times. The rearrangement uses TRBV7-2 and TRBJ2-4; 10 bases match TRBD1. The CDR3 length is 14 residues. The V and J ends lost 5 bases and 7 bases, in that order; junction bases with no gene match: 5. From germline, CDR1 is SGHTA and CDR2 FQGNSA. The DNA of the CDR3 is TGTGCCAGCAGCCCCCGGGACAGGGGCAACATTCAGTACTTC. Translated: CASSPRDRGNIQYF.

The CDR3: CASSQAEATGFGSDTQYF. For the CDR3, the DNA is TGTGCCAGCAGCCAAGCTGAGGCGACAGGGTTCGGGTCGGATACGCAGTATTTT. The chain is built from TRBV4-2 and TRBJ2-3; 7 bases are a match to TRBD1. Germline V gives CDR1 LGHNA, CDR2 YNFKEQ. This CDR3 is 18 amino acids long. V shed 1 base, J shed 6 bases, and the junction held 16 bases outside the gene matches.

The J gene is TRBJ2-3, the V gene TRBV28, with 10 bases fitting TRBD1. Germline CDR1 and CDR2: MDHEN and SYDVKM. CDR3 length equals 15 residues. With 6 bases clipped from V and 3 bases from J, the junction kept 6 bases outside the gene matches. The CDR3 DNA is TGTGCCAGCAGGGTAGACAGGGGGCGAACAGATACGCAGTATTTT. Protein product: CASRVDRGRTDTQYF.

V gene TRBV4-1 combines with J gene TRBJ2-6, with 7 bases fitting TRBD2. The V segment lost 0 bases and the J segment 0 bases; nucleotides outside the gene matches: 5. Per the germline V gene, CDR1 is MGHRA and CDR2 is YSYEKL. CDR3 length equals 18 residues. The CDR3 bases are TGCGCCAGCAGCCAAGATCCGGGACTACCCTCTGGGGCCAACGTCCTGACTTTC. It specifies CASSQDPGLPSGANVLTF.

On this clone: Other DNA sequences in the sample encode the same CDR3. The chain employs TRBV5-4 and TRBJ1-2; 7 bases match TRBD1. CDR1 SGHNT and CDR2 YYREEE come from the germline V gene (reference sequence). V trimming: 2 bases; J trimming: 5 bases; junction bases outside the gene matches: 6. CDR3 length equals 14 residues. The CDR3: CASSLDRVGYGYTF. The DNA of the CDR3 is TGTGCCAGCAGCTTAGACAGGGTGGGGTATGGCTACACCTTC.

The chain couples TRBV30 to TRBJ1-2; the D gene is possibly TRBD1 (6 bases). Germline V lookup: CDR1 GTSNPN, CDR2 SVGIG (reference sequence). This CDR3 spans 13 amino acids. With 3 bases removed from V and 7 bases from J, the gap between germline ends came to 15 bases. As DNA, the CDR3 is TGTGCCTGGAGAGAGACGGGGGGCTCTGGCTACACCTTC. Protein sequence: CAWRETGGSGYTF.

V gene TRBV29-1 combines with J gene TRBJ2-5; a weak D match, TRBD2 (6 bases). CDR1 is SQVTM and CDR2 is ANQGSEA in the germline V gene. CDR3 length: 12 amino acids. Trimming removed 5 bases from V and 4 bases from J, with 11 bases in between. CDR3 coding DNA: TGCAGCGTTAGTCAGGAGGGAGAGACCCAGTACTTC. This codes for CSVSQEGETQYF. The full variable domain, with the rest looked up from reference TRBV29-1 and TRBJ2-5, is SAVISQKPSRDICQRGTSLTIQCQVDSQVTMMFWYRQQPGQSLTLIATANQGSEATYESGFVIDKFPISRPNLTFSTLTVSNMSPEDSSIYLCSVSQEGETQYFGPGTRLLVL.

V is TRBV7-2 and J is TRBJ1-2; no firm D call. CDR1 and CDR2 (germline): SGHTA, FQGNSA. V was pared by 1 base and J by 4 bases, with 13 bases between. The CDR3 extends over 15 amino acids. The CDR3 DNA is TGTGCCAGCAGCTTAGGTTTTCGAGGAGCCTATGGCTACACCTTC. As protein: CASSLGFRGAYGYTF. Using reference TRBV7-2 and TRBJ1-2 for the parts outside the CDR3, the full variable domain is GAGVSQSPSNKVTEKGKDVELRCDPISGHTALYWYRQSLGQGLEFLIYFQGNSAPDKSGLPSDRFSAERTGGSVSTLTIQRTQQEDSAVYLCASSLGFRGAYGYTFGSGTRLTVV.

The rearrangement uses TRBV7-3 and TRBJ2-3; 8 bases line up with TRBD1. Germline lookup yields CDR1 SGHTA and CDR2 FQGTGA. The CDR3 spans 16 residues. The junction had 13 bases not matched to a gene; V was cut back by 5 bases and J by 6 bases. The CDR3 spells CASSLQGAPKRDTQYF. CDR3 DNA sequence: TGTGCCAGCAGCCTCCAGGGGGCTCCCAAACGGGATACGCAGTATTTT.

This clone appeared a few times. The V call is TRBV7-8, the J call TRBJ2-7, with D possibly TRBD1 on 6 matching bases. The CDR3 covers 14 residues. The V gene lost 2 bases and the J gene lost 1 base, with 9 bases spanning the gap. CDR1 is SGHVS, CDR2 FQNEAQ, per germline. CDR3 sequence reads: CASSLRQASYEQYF. The CDR3 nucleotides read TGTGCCAGCAGCTTAAGACAGGCATCCTACGAGCAGTACTTC.

J is TRBJ2-7 and V is TRBV21-1; TRBD2 reflects the table's D call only, with no check against the DNA. TRBV21-1 is a pseudogene. The CDR3 has 16 amino acids. The chain's CDR3 is CASSKPGLAGTYEQYV. As DNA, the CDR3 is TGTGCCAGCAGCAAACCAGGACTAGCGGGGACCTACGAGCAGTACGTC.

The chain recombines TRBV3-1 (or the pseudogene TRBV3-2) with TRBJ2-3; TRBD2 aligns across 9 bases. Losses at the gene ends were 1 base for V and 5 bases for J; bases not matched to a gene: 10. Germline values: CDR1 LGHDT, CDR2 YNNKEL (reference sequence). This CDR3 region has 17 residues. This CDR3 reads CASSQGPLAGVGDTQYF. The CDR3 region has the DNA TGTGCCAGCAGCCAAGGGCCCTTAGCGGGAGTTGGAGATACGCAGTATTTT.

The V gene is TRBV7-9, the J gene TRBJ2-2; the D gene is possibly TRBD1 (6 bases). Trimming cost V 5 bases and J 3 bases, with 13 bases left between them. Germline CDR1 and CDR2: SEHNR and FQNEAQ (reference sequence). The CDR3 covers 15 residues. The CDR3, as DNA: TGTGCCAGCAGCCTGACAGGTGTTGACACCGGGGAGCTGTTTTTT. Protein: CASSLTGVDTGELFF.

The chain has TRBV5-6 and TRBJ2-1, with 8 bases fitting TRBD2. The J segment lost 1 base and the V segment lost 4 bases, leaving 7 bases of the junction unmatched. This CDR3 region has 16 residues. Germline loops: CDR1 SGHDT, CDR2 YYEEEE. The CDR3 here is CASSPTSGYSYNEQFF. CDR3 DNA: TGTGCCAGCAGCCCTACTAGCGGCTATTCCTACAATGAGCAGTTCTTC. The complete variable domain, with remaining parts taken from reference TRBV5-6 and TRBJ2-1, reads DAGVTQSPTHLIKTRGQQVTLRCSPKSGHDTVSWYQQALGQGPQFIFQYYEEEERQRGNFPDRFSGHQFPNYSSELNVNALLLGDSALYLCASSPTSGYSYNEQFFGPGTRLTVL.

This clone is a singleton in its sample. A read error is likely here: a far larger clone is one base away. The same CDR3 is also encoded by other DNA sequences in this sample. The chain has TRBV7-3 and TRBJ2-3; TRBD2 matches at 8 bases. CDR3 length equals 15 residues. Per germline, CDR1 SGHTA and CDR2 FQGTGA. Trimming cost V 5 bases and J 0 bases; bases outside gene matches: 4. This CDR3 is CASSRAGGSTDTQYF. DNA for the CDR3: TGTGCCAGCAGCCGTGCGGGGGGTAGCACAGATACGCAGTATTTT.

The gene calls are TRBV3-1 (or the pseudogene TRBV3-2) and TRBJ2-5; no reliable D call. Germline V CDR1 and CDR2: LGHDT, YNNKEL (reference sequence). V gave up 1 base and J gave up 4 bases, with 4 bases separating them. The CDR3 is 12 amino acids. CDR3 amino acids: CASSQVSETQYF. CDR3 nucleotide sequence: TGTGCCAGCAGCCAAGTATCAGAGACCCAGTACTTC.

This chain joins TRBV4-2 and TRBJ1-4; TRBD1 agrees at 8 bases. The CDR3 has 15 amino acids. V gave up 5 bases and J gave up 3 bases; unmatched junction bases: 5. From germline, CDR1 is LGHNA and CDR2 YNFKEQ. The CDR3 loop reads CASSSGTGPNEKLFF. CDR3 nucleotide sequence: TGTGCCAGCAGCTCCGGGACAGGACCTAATGAAAAACTGTTTTTT.